Listed below are T cell receptor beta chains from one sample, sequenced in a study of T cell responses to AZD1222 COVID-19 vaccine. The assay was immunoSEQ multiplex PCR, and TCRdb's table has in-frame clones only and misses some. This sample carries 140,000 to 150,000 clones, around nine tenths of them seen once, and the ten largest clones take 4%. The sequenced sample was peripheral blood, obtained 28 days after the second AZD1222 dose. The receptors come from an adult who received the AZD1222 COVID-19 vaccine. Each CDR3 is given with its conserved first and last residue. The D gene is left open where the match is weak. A row's size may be missing; if present it is once, few, many or a size class.

d_call j_call cdr3_length clone_size v_call cdr3_aa cdr3_nt
. TRBJ1-1 15 once TRBV7-9 CATRDLDGMNTEAFF TGTGCAACTAGGGACCTGGATGGGATGAACACTGAAGCTTTCTTT
TRBD2 TRBJ2-2 14 . TRBV11-2 CASSLLADTGELFF TGTGCCAGCAGTTTACTAGCGGACACCGGGGAGCTGTTTTTT
. TRBJ1-1 15 . TRBV11-2 CASSLKGHMNTEAFF TGTGCCAGCAGCTTAAAGGGCCACATGAACACTGAAGCTTTCTTT
. TRBJ1-4 14 . TRBV7-2 CASSLNRVNEKLFF TGTGCCAGCAGCTTAAACAGGGTTAATGAAAAACTGTTTTTT
TRBD2 TRBJ2-7 15 . TRBV5-6 CASRTAREVTYEQYF TGTGCCAGCCGAACGGCGCGGGAGGTCACCTACGAGCAGTACTTC
. TRBJ1-3 18 . TRBV10-3 CAISPSGGRALSGNTIYF TGTGCCATCAGCCCCTCGGGAGGGCGGGCCCTTTCTGGAAACACCATATATTTT
TRBD1 TRBJ1-1 15 . TRBV24-1 CATSSWDRPNTEAFF TGTGCCACCTCCTCCTGGGACAGGCCGAACACTGAAGCTTTCTTT
TRBD1 TRBJ1-2 14 . TRBV27 CASSPVDRGGGYTF TGTGCCAGCAGTCCCGTGGACAGGGGAGGCGGCTACACCTTC
TRBD1 TRBJ2-2 13 . TRBV13 CANRDRVDGELFF TGTGCCAACCGGGACAGGGTTGACGGGGAGCTGTTTTTT
. TRBJ1-3 11 . TRBV9 CASSVMDTIYF TGTGCCAGCAGCGTTATGGACACCATATATTTT
. TRBJ2-5 15 . TRBV6-5 CASSYQTRWKETQYF TGTGCCAGCAGTTACCAGACGAGGTGGAAAGAGACCCAGTACTTC
. TRBJ2-5 14 . TRBV3-1/TRBV3-2 CASSQGGVQETQYF TGTGCCAGCAGCCAAGGGGGCGTCCAAGAGACCCAGTACTTC
. TRBJ2-1 12 . TRBV29-1 CSVGGGPNEQFF TGCAGCGTTGGAGGTGGGCCAAATGAGCAGTTCTTC
TRBD1 TRBJ2-7 14 . TRBV27 CASSTGTGYNEQYF TGTGCCAGCAGTACGGGGACAGGGTACAACGAGCAGTACTTC
. TRBJ1-6 14 . TRBV19 CASSIQGTNSPLHF TGTGCCAGTAGTATCCAGGGAACTAATTCACCCCTCCACTTT
. TRBJ2-7 16 . TRBV6-6 CASSARWDTKSYEQYF TGTGCCAGCAGTGCTCGCTGGGACACAAAGTCCTACGAGCAGTACTTC
. TRBJ1-2 16 . TRBV7-9 CASSPSGGPSNYGYTF TGTGCCAGCAGCCCCTCAGGCGGTCCCTCTAACTATGGCTACACCTTC
. TRBJ2-7 18 few TRBV27 CASSRLAGQGGLPYEQYF TGTGCCAGCAGTCGACTCGCGGGGCAGGGGGGACTACCCTACGAGCAGTACTTC
. TRBJ2-1 14 . TRBV11-2 CASSLWRGNNEQFF TGTGCCAGCAGCTTATGGAGGGGGAACAATGAGCAGTTCTTC
TRBD1 TRBJ1-1 11 few TRBV20-1 CSATTGSEAFF TGCAGTGCTACGACAGGGTCTGAAGCTTTCTTT
TRBD1 TRBJ2-7 13 . TRBV27 CASSFQDRGEQYF TGTGCCAGCAGTTTTCAAGACAGGGGCGAGCAGTACTTC
TRBD1 TRBJ2-2 15 . TRBV7-9 CASSFRTGSGGELFF TGTGCCAGCAGCTTCAGGACAGGGTCCGGAGGGGAGCTGTTTTTT
. TRBJ2-7 14 . TRBV2 CASSDTDSSYEQYF TGTGCCAGCAGTGACACCGACAGCTCCTACGAGCAGTACTTC
. TRBJ2-7 14 . TRBV6-2/TRBV6-3 CASSLDRVWYEQYF TGTGCCAGCAGTTTGGACAGAGTTTGGTACGAGCAGTACTTC
TRBD2 TRBJ2-5 17 . TRBV5-1 CASSWGLAGKYQETQYF TGCGCCAGCAGCTGGGGACTAGCGGGAAAGTACCAAGAGACCCAGTACTTC
TRBD2 TRBJ2-1 20 . TRBV3-1/TRBV3-2 CASSRSRGRGGLASYNEQFF TGTGCCAGCAGCCGCTCCCGGGGGCGGGGGGGCCTGGCATCCTACAATGAGCAGTTCTTC
. TRBJ2-7 15 . TRBV4-2 CASSLTGEGLREQYF TGTGCCAGCAGCTTAACCGGGGAAGGTCTAAGGGAGCAGTACTTC
. TRBJ2-2 13 . TRBV19 CASRPPGGGELFF TGTGCCAGTAGGCCGCCCGGGGGCGGGGAGCTGTTTTTT
TRBD1 TRBJ2-7 14 . TRBV28 CASRPGTGSYEQYF TGTGCCAGCAGGCCCGGGACAGGTTCCTACGAGCAGTACTTC
TRBD1 TRBJ1-5 16 . TRBV29-1 CSVLSGGAYSNQPQHF TGCAGCGTCCTCTCAGGGGGGGCTTATAGCAATCAGCCCCAGCATTTT
. TRBJ2-1 19 . TRBV7-2 CASSFQTDILSQTYNEQFF TGTGCCAGCAGCTTCCAGACCGACATCCTGTCACAGACCTACAATGAGCAGTTCTTC
. TRBJ1-5 13 . TRBV28 CASSLSPVRAQHF TGTGCCAGCAGTTTATCCCCGGTCCGGGCCCAGCATTTT